This TCR beta chain was retrieved from a study of identical twins. Study findings and constraints: Out-of-frame alpha sequences shared by twins showed excess low generation probability.

Germline CDR1 MNHEY, CDR2 SMNVEV (reference sequence). This CDR3 has 13 residues. The germline V and J ends were trimmed by 5 bases and 8 bases, with 13 bases remaining between them. This clonotype was seen only a few times. What it recognizes is unknown. TCRdb independently ran MiXCR on the 5' RACE reads; one entry per CDR3 protein. The sample consists of 1.5 million to 2 million distinct CDR3 sequences, around a third of them appearing once. Sequences were obtained from cord blood. This TCR was sampled from a newborn girl in good health. V is TRBV27 and J is TRBJ2-1; unclear D gene. The CDR3 DNA reads as TGTGCCAGCAGTGCCAACTGGAGCGATGAGCAGTTCTTC. Residues: CASSANWSDEQFF.